This T cell receptor (beta chain) derives from a study of neurological immune-mediated disorders. Study-wide results and limits: TCR-beta repertoires seemed private in all groups, with no expanded CDR3 amino acid sequences shared.

With 10-nucleotide random UMIs, 5'RACE was used to make the cDNA. MiXCR was run by TCRdb on the 5' RACE reads, yielding one entry per CDR3 protein. This table holds fewer than 40,000 distinct CDR3 sequences, 4.6% found once. V was shortened by 1 base and J by 0 bases, with 16 bases between the two germline ends. This CDR3 region has 17 residues. Per germline, CDR1 DFQATT and CDR2 SNEGSKA (reference sequence). At least ten counts were recorded for this clonotype. Antigen specificity is unknown. Individuals who volunteered at a blood bank located in Maryland, USA, made up the group of healthy controls. From 2 million PBMCs stored at -80 C, the unsorted libraries were generated.

This clonotype was sampled from a man between 18 and 29 years old in good health. V gene TRBV20-1 combines with J gene TRBJ1-5; maybe TRBD1 (6 bases). Input material: PBMCs. For the CDR3, the DNA is TGCAGTGCTAGAGCGGCGGGGGGGGCTTATAGCAATCAGCCCCAGCATTTT. Protein product: CSARAAGGAYSNQPQHF.